The T cell receptor beta chain described here comes from a study of T cell changes during pregnancy in multiple sclerosis. Sequencing was performed with immunoSEQ multiplex PCR; in TCRdb, only in-frame clones are kept and a portion is missing. Of about 59,000 clones listed, 90% to 95% are singletons. V was cut by 5 bases and J by 5 bases, with 9 bases left in between. The CDR3 spans 12 residues. The germline V gene encodes CDR1 SGHVS and CDR2 FQNEAQ. The receptor's source is a female donor with multiple sclerosis, enrolled in a pregnancy study. J is TRBJ1-1 and V is TRBV7-8; D is unresolved. The specimen comprised peripheral blood, sampled before pregnancy. CDR3 in amino acids: CASSLYRTEAFF. The CDR3 nucleotides are TGTGCCAGCAGCCTATACAGAACTGAAGCTTTCTTT.